This paragraph reports one TCR beta chain. Clones were sequenced by immunoSEQ multiplex PCR, and TCRdb holds only the in-frame ones, with some missing. The table has about 180,000 clones, roughly nine tenths seen once. The sample is drawn from a study of T cell responses to AZD1222 COVID-19 vaccine. V was shortened by 6 bases and J by 9 bases, with 15 bases between the two germline ends. This CDR3 region has 13 residues. The genes are TRBV12-3 or TRBV12-4 and TRBJ2-1, with D maybe TRBD1 (6 bases). This receptor was identified in an adult in good health. The starting material was peripheral blood, obtained on day 0 of AZD1222 vaccination. The CDR3 loop is CASSPVRGGEQFF. The CDR3 nucleotides read TGTGCCAGCAGCCCCGTGAGAGGGGGTGAGCAGTTCTTC.